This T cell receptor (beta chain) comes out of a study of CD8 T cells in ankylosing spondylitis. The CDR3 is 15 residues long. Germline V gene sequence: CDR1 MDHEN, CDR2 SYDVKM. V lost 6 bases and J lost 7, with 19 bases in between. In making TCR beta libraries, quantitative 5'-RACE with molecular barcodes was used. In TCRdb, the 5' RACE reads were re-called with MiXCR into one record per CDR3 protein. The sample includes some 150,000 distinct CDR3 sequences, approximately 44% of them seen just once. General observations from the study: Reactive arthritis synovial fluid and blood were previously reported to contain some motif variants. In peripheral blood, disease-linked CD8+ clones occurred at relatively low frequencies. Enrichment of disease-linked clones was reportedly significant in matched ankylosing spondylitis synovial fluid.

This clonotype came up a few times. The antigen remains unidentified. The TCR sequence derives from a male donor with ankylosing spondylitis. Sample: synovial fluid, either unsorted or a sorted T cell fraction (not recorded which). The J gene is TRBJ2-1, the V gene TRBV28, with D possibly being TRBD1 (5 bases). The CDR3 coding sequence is TGTGCCAGCAGCCTAGTCAGGGCCTCGGGTAATGAGCAGTTCTTC. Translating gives CASSLVRASGNEQFF.